The 15 T cell receptor beta chains presented below share a single source sample, sequenced in a study of blood T cell repertoires in COVID-19 (dated by TCRdb to 2019 to 2021). Library preparation employed the immunoSEQ multiplex PCR assay. TCRdb obtained this table from immuneACCESS and retained in-frame rearrangements with V and J assigned. These tables miss some clones; where compared with another copy, unresolved V genes account for less than half of the shortfall, and the remainder is unexplained. This sample is represented by just over 150,000 clones; around 91% of them were singletons. The ten largest clones capture over 12% of the sample. The specimen was peripheral blood. The receptor set was obtained from a woman in her 40s with acute or convalescent COVID-19.

The chain joins TRBV7-9 to TRBJ1-5; TRBD1 agrees at 9 bases. The CDR3 is made up of 17 amino acids. V trimming: 5 bases; J trimming: 3 bases; junction bases outside the gene matches: 11. The germline V gene has CDR1 SEHNR and CDR2 FQNEAQ (reference sequence). CDR3 sequence: CASSQGSVQGANQPQHF. The CDR3 coding sequence is TGTGCCAGCAGCCAAGGATCCGTACAGGGGGCCAATCAGCCCCAGCATTTT. Combining the CDR3 with reference TRBV7-9 and TRBJ1-5 gives the whole variable domain DTGVSQNPRHKITKRGQNVTFRCDPISEHNRLYWYRQTLGQGPEFLTYFQNEAQLEKSRLLSDRFSAERPKGSFSTLEIQRTEQGDSAMYLCASSQGSVQGANQPQHFGDGTRLSIL.

CDR3: CASSPTGGYADTQYF. The CDR3 coding sequence is TGTGCCAGCAGCCCGACAGGGGGCTATGCAGATACGCAGTATTTT. The rearrangement uses TRBV7-2 and TRBJ2-3; 10 bases map to TRBD1. V was pared by 5 bases and J by 4 bases, with 6 bases of the junction left unmatched. The length of the CDR3 is 15 residues. Germline V gives CDR1 SGHTA, CDR2 FQGNSA.

V and J are TRBV12-3 or TRBV12-4 and TRBJ2-1; D remains unclear. The CDR3 has 13 amino acids. V shed 3 bases and J shed 7 bases, with 10 bases lying between them. CDR3 nucleotide sequence: TGTGCCAGCAGTTTTTCGACTTGGAATGAGCAGTTCTTC. It is translated as CASSFSTWNEQFF.

The V and J genes are TRBV20-1 and TRBJ1-4; 8 bases match TRBD1. V dropped 3 bases and J dropped 7; count of bases not matched to a gene: 4. The CDR3 extends over 13 amino acids. Per germline, CDR1 DFQATT and CDR2 SNEGSKA (reference sequence). The CDR3 DNA is TGCAGTGCTAGTAACAGGGGGACTGAAAAACTGTTTTTT. Its translation is CSASNRGTEKLFF.

The genes are TRBV9 and TRBJ1-2, with a possible D match to TRBD1 (5 bases). Trimming took off 0 bases at V and 2 bases at J, with 8 bases between the two ends. Germline CDR1 is SGDLS and CDR2 is YYNGEE. CDR3 length equals 14 residues. CDR3 sequence: CASSVEAGNYGYTF. CDR3 nucleotides: TGTGCCAGCAGCGTAGAGGCAGGGAACTATGGCTACACCTTC. Using reference TRBV9 and TRBJ1-2 for the parts outside the CDR3, the full variable domain is DSGVTQTPKHLITATGQRVTLRCSPRSGDLSVYWYQQSLDQGLQFLIQYYNGEERAKGNILERFSAQQFPDLHSELNLSSLELGDSALYFCASSVEAGNYGYTFGSGTRLTVV.

The V gene is TRBV7-3, the J gene TRBJ2-1; 7 bases match TRBD1. CDR1 is SGHTA, CDR2 FQGTGA, per germline. This CDR3 has 13 amino acids. V dropped 5 bases and J dropped 9; count of bases not matched to a gene: 7. CDR3 region: CASSNDREIEQFF. The CDR3 region has the DNA TGTGCCAGCAGCAACGACAGGGAGATTGAGCAGTTCTTC. The entire variable domain, with the rest obtained from reference TRBV7-3 and TRBJ2-1, is as follows: GAGVSQTPSNKVTEKGKYVELRCDPISGHTALYWYRQSLGQGPEFLIYFQGTGAADDSGLPNDRFFAVRPEGSVSTLKIQRTERGDSAVYLCASSNDREIEQFFGPGTRLTVL.

The J gene is TRBJ2-1, the V gene TRBV18; TRBD2 matches 7 bases. There are 16 residues in the CDR3. J gave up 5 bases and V 4 bases, and 11 bases lay outside the gene matches. Looked up from germline, CDR1 is KGHSH and CDR2 is LQKENI. The CDR3: CASSRRELGKNNEQFF. CDR3 in DNA: TGTGCCAGCTCACGGCGGGAGCTAGGGAAGAACAATGAGCAGTTCTTC.

The chain uses TRBV27 and TRBJ2-7; 7 positions agree with TRBD2. In germline, CDR1 is MNHEY, CDR2 SMNVEV (reference sequence). The V segment lost 2 bases and the J segment 1 base; nucleotides outside the gene matches: 8. CDR3 length: 16 amino acids. This CDR3 is CASSLRVGAGSYEQYF. CDR3 sequence (DNA): TGTGCCAGCAGTTTAAGAGTCGGAGCGGGGTCCTACGAGCAGTACTTC.

This sequence joins TRBV15 and TRBJ2-3; no clear D gene. Germline CDR1 is LNHNV and CDR2 is YYDKDF (reference sequence). The CDR3 extends over 13 amino acids. Trimming took off 0 bases at V and 5 bases at J, with 6 bases between the two ends. The chain's CDR3 is CATSRDTGDTQYF. The CDR3 DNA reads TGTGCCACCAGCAGAGACACTGGAGATACGCAGTATTTT. Filled out from reference TRBV15 and TRBJ2-3, the complete variable domain reads DAMVIQNPRYQVTQFGKPVTLSCSQTLNHNVMYWYQQKSSQAPKLLFHYYDKDFNNEADTPDNFQSRRPNTSFCFLDIRSPGLGDTAMYLCATSRDTGDTQYFGPGTRLTVL.

This rearrangement joins TRBV29-1 to TRBJ2-2; 9 nucleotides agree with TRBD1. CDR3 length: 14 residues. V was pared by 7 bases and J by 3 bases, with 6 bases of the junction left unmatched. CDR1 is SQVTM, CDR2 ANQGSEA, per germline. The CDR3 nucleotides are TGCAGCGCCGGGACAGGGTCGGACACCGGGGAGCTGTTTTTT. Its protein is CSAGTGSDTGELFF.

This clone was counted a single time. V is TRBV7-8 and J is TRBJ2-1, with D maybe TRBD2 (5 bases). Germline lookup yields CDR1 SGHVS and CDR2 FQNEAQ. The germline V and J ends were trimmed by 4 bases and 1 base, with 14 bases remaining between them. The CDR3 contains 16 residues. CDR3 in DNA: TGTGCCAGCAGCTCGACCCCGGGATTATCCTACAATGAGCAGTTCTTC. As protein: CASSSTPGLSYNEQFF.

The chain links TRBV13 to TRBJ1-1; the D is unclear. Germline V gene data show CDR1 as PRHDT and CDR2 as FYEKMQ (reference sequence). This CDR3 contains 13 residues. Trimming removed 5 bases at V and 1 base at J, with 8 bases between. CDR3 residues: CASSPNRNTEAFF. The CDR3 nucleotides are TGTGCCAGCAGCCCCAACAGGAACACTGAAGCTTTCTTT. The full variable domain, its missing parts supplied by reference TRBV13 and TRBJ1-1, is AAGVIQSPRHLIKEKRETATLKCYPIPRHDTVYWYQQGPGQDPQFLISFYEKMQSDKGSIPDRFSAQQFSDYHSELNMSSLELGDSALYFCASSPNRNTEAFFGQGTRLTVV.

The V gene is TRBV28, the J gene TRBJ1-5; D may be TRBD1 (6 bases). Between the trimmed V and J ends, which lost 5 bases and 0 bases, there was a span of 14 bases. The CDR3 spans 16 residues. Germline assignment: CDR1 MDHEN and CDR2 SYDVKM. CDR3 in amino acids: CASSIAGTNSNQPQHF. CDR3 nucleotide sequence: TGTGCCAGCAGTATCGCCGGGACAAATAGCAATCAGCCCCAGCATTTT.

The chain employs TRBV18 and TRBJ1-1, with D unresolved. The germline V gene has CDR1 KGHSH and CDR2 LQKENI. CDR3 length: 12 amino acids. V lost 5 bases and J lost 5, with 9 bases in between. CDR3 protein: CASSIRITEAFF. In nucleotides, the CDR3 is TGTGCCAGCTCAATCAGAATTACTGAAGCTTTCTTT.

The chain carries TRBV10-3 and TRBJ2-1; 7 bases are shared with TRBD2. With 0 bases clipped from V and 6 bases from J, the junction kept 17 bases outside the gene matches. The CDR3 loop spans 19 amino acids. Per germline, CDR1 ENHRY and CDR2 SYGVKD. Here the CDR3 DNA reads TGTGCCATCAGTGAGTCATTGATCCGGACGGGGAGGGTGATCAATGAGCAGTTCTTC. Amino acids: CAISESLIRTGRVINEQFF.